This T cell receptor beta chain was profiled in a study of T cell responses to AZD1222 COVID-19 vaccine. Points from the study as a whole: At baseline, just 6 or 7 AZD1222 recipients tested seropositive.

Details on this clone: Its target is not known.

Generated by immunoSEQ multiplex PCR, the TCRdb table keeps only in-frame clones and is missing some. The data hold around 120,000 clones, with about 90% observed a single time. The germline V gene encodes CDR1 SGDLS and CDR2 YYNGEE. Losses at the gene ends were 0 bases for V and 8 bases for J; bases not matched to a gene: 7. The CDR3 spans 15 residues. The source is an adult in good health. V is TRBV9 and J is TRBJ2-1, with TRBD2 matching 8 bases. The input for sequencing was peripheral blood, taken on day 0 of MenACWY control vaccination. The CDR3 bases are TGTGCCAGCAGCGTAGTCGGGAGGGCCGGGGATGAGCAGTTCTTC. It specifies CASSVVGRAGDEQFF.